These 32 T cell receptor beta chains share one sample of origin, sequenced in a study of blood T cells in healthy people across ages. The second PCR ran about 6 to 11 cycles with a sample-barcoded 5' primer and J-beta primers. A single record per CDR3 protein comes from TCRdb applying MiXCR to the 5' RACE reads. The top ten clones hold under 8.5% of a sample with around 1.5 million distinct CDR3 sequences, approximately 59% of them seen once. The sample comprised blood. The origin of the receptors is a man between 18 and 35 years old in good health.

The CDR3 here is CASSERMSGNEQFF. The CDR3 coding sequence is TGTGCCAGCAGTGAACGAATGTCGGGCAATGAGCAGTTCTTC. This sequence joins TRBV25-1 and TRBJ2-1; no reliable D call. Germline V lookup: CDR1 MGHDK, CDR2 SYGVNS. The CDR3 extends over 14 amino acids. Trimming took 2 bases from V and 6 from J, leaving 11 bases between them.

This clonotype was detected only a few times. This rearrangement joins TRBV7-9 to TRBJ2-7; D is perhaps TRBD1 (6 bases). Germline-derived CDR1 and CDR2 are SEHNR and FQNEAQ (reference sequence). The CDR3 spans 14 residues. The V end was cut by 1 base, the J end by 3 bases, with 10 bases between. The CDR3 region is CASSLEQGIYEQYF. The CDR3 nucleotides read TGTGCCAGCAGCTTAGAGCAGGGGATCTACGAGCAGTACTTC.

The J gene is TRBJ1-5, the V gene TRBV10-3; D is perhaps TRBD1 (5 bases). From germline, CDR1 is ENHRY and CDR2 SYGVKD. The CDR3 runs to 15 residues. Trimming shortened V by 6 bases and J by 4 bases, and 16 bases separated the two germline ends. The CDR3, as DNA: TGTGCCATCAGCCGGGACCTTCGCGGTAATCAGCCCCAGCATTTT. Its translation: CAISRDLRGNQPQHF.

V usage is TRBV13 and J usage is TRBJ2-4, with TRBD2 matching over 10 bases. The J call is in doubt because the DNA end fits TRBJ2-7 better. CDR1 and CDR2 from the germline V gene are PRHDT and FYEKMQ (reference sequence). The CDR3 has 21 residues. The CDR3 nucleotides are TGTGCCAGCAGCTCCGACGCCTCTAGCGGGGGCCTAGGGAAAACCCCCTACGAGCAGTACTTC. Translated, it gives CASSSDASSGGLGKTPYEQYF.

This clonotype was seen only a few times. J is TRBJ1-1 and V is TRBV28; no definite D call. The CDR3 spans 12 residues. V gave up 5 bases and J gave up 1 base, with 5 bases separating them. The germline V gene encodes CDR1 MDHEN and CDR2 SYDVKM. CDR3 sequence reads: CASSSPNTEAFF. For the CDR3, the DNA is TGTGCCAGCAGTAGCCCGAACACTGAAGCTTTCTTT.

This clonotype was counted a single time. The chain links TRBV7-9 to TRBJ1-4; 8 bases are shared with TRBD1. Germline CDR1 is SEHNR and CDR2 is FQNEAQ (reference sequence). Trimming removed 1 base from V and 4 bases from J; junction bases left unmatched: 5. The CDR3 runs to 16 residues. The CDR3 nucleotides are TGTGCCAGCAGCTTAGAAGGTGACAGGGGTAATGAAAAACTGTTTTTT. It yields the protein CASSLEGDRGNEKLFF.

This clonotype came up a few times. The rearrangement uses TRBV18 and TRBJ1-5, with TRBD1 matching over 7 bases. This CDR3 spans 14 amino acids. V shed 6 bases and J 5 bases; nucleotides not matched to a gene: 7. Germline-derived CDR1 and CDR2 are KGHSH and LQKENI. The CDR3, as DNA: TGTGCCAGCTCCCCGGGACAGAGAGATCAGCCCCAGCATTTT. Translated: CASSPGQRDQPQHF.

CDR3 loop: CATSGDLYGYTF. DNA of the CDR3: TGTGCCACCAGCGGGGACTTGTATGGCTACACCTTC. The V gene is TRBV15, the J gene TRBJ1-2; D might be TRBD1 (5 bases). V lost 5 bases to trimming and J lost 5 bases, with 9 bases between them. The CDR3 is made up of 12 amino acids. CDR1 is LNHNV, CDR2 YYDKDF, per germline (reference sequence).

This clonotype occurred a few times. This chain links TRBV7-6 with TRBJ1-1, with D maybe TRBD1 (5 bases). V was cut by 8 bases and J by 1 base, with 17 bases left in between. CDR1 is SGHVS and CDR2 is FNYEAQ in the germline V gene. CDR3 length: 15 amino acids. This CDR3 is CASGLRGGENTEAFF. Here the CDR3 DNA reads TGTGCCAGCGGCCTCCGGGGAGGGGAGAACACTGAAGCTTTCTTT.

This clonotype was picked up a small number of times. CDR3 in amino acids: CSASTDYEQYF. The CDR3 DNA reads as TGCAGTGCTAGCACTGACTACGAGCAGTACTTC. The chain is built from TRBV20-1 and TRBJ2-7; no definite D call. The germline V gene has CDR1 DFQATT and CDR2 SNEGSKA (reference sequence). V was pared by 3 bases and J by 3 bases, with 6 bases between. This CDR3 spans 11 amino acids.

This chain connects TRBV27 to TRBJ2-1, with 9 positions matching TRBD2. CDR3 length equals 15 residues. CDR1 is MNHEY and CDR2 is SMNVEV in the germline V gene (reference sequence). The V segment lost 8 bases and the J segment 3 bases; nucleotides outside the gene matches: 8. CDR3 DNA sequence: TGTGCCAGCTCCGACACTAGCGGGCACTACAATGAGCAGTTCTTC. Encoded protein: CASSDTSGHYNEQFF.

The CDR3: CSAGGGWTSYEQYF. CDR3 coding DNA: TGCAGTGCTGGGGGCGGGTGGACCTCCTACGAGCAGTACTTC. This chain links TRBV20-1 with TRBJ2-7; D is perhaps TRBD1 (6 bases). Germline CDR1 DFQATT, CDR2 SNEGSKA (reference sequence). This CDR3 spans 14 amino acids. V was cut by 5 bases and J by 0 bases, with 14 bases left in between.

This chain connects TRBV11-2 to TRBJ2-5; 10 nucleotides match TRBD2. CDR1 and CDR2 (germline): SGHAT, FQNNGV. The CDR3 is made up of 16 amino acids. Losses at the gene ends were 5 bases for V and 1 base for J; bases not matched to a gene: 7. Here the CDR3 reads CASSDNSGRLQETQYF. In DNA, the CDR3 is TGTGCCAGCAGCGACAATAGCGGGAGGCTCCAAGAGACCCAGTACTTC.

The chain uses TRBV6-2 or TRBV6-3 and TRBJ2-5, with TRBD2 identical over 8 bases. The J call may not be correct, given that the DNA end is closer to TRBJ2-7. The CDR3 has 15 amino acids. Germline loops: CDR1 MNHEY, CDR2 SVGEGT. This CDR3 reads CASSQPPAGAYEQYF. CDR3 nucleotides: TGTGCCAGCAGTCAACCCCCAGCGGGAGCATACGAGCAGTACTTC.

Only one count was recorded for this clonotype. The chain carries TRBV12-3 or TRBV12-4 and TRBJ2-7; D gene uncertain. Judging by the DNA end, TRBJ2-4 fits better; the J call may be wrong. The CDR3 length is 15 residues. This chain's CDR3 is CASSASFTGQNIQYF. DNA for the CDR3: TGTGCCAGCAGTGCCTCCTTTACCGGCCAAAACATTCAGTACTTC.

This chain links TRBV6-2 or TRBV6-3 with TRBJ2-5; possibly TRBD2 for D (5 bases). Germline-derived CDR1 and CDR2 are MNHEY and SVGEGT. Trimming shortened V by 0 bases and J by 4 bases, and 9 bases separated the two germline ends. The CDR3 has 14 residues. The CDR3 DNA is TGTGCCAGCAGTTACTCGGAGGAAGGAGAGACCCAGTACTTC. Translating gives CASSYSEEGETQYF.

V usage is TRBV6-5 and J usage is TRBJ1-2, with TRBD1 as a possible D gene (6 bases). The CDR3 has 15 amino acids. The V and J ends lost 6 bases and 4 bases respectively, with 18 bases between them. Germline-derived CDR1 and CDR2 are MNHEY and SVGAGI. Here the CDR3 reads CASSIRPGHIYGYTF. CDR3 sequence (DNA): TGTGCCAGCAGCATTAGACCGGGACACATCTATGGCTACACCTTC.

The chain combines TRBV24-1 with TRBJ2-1, with D hard to call. The germline V gene encodes CDR1 KGHDR and CDR2 SFDVKD. The germline V and J ends were trimmed by 12 bases and 4 bases, with 12 bases remaining between them. The CDR3 sequence is 12 residues long. In nucleotides, the CDR3 is TGTGCCCCCATCGCGTTTTACAATGAGCAGTTCTTC. Amino acids: CAPIAFYNEQFF.

The rearrangement joins TRBV6-2 or TRBV6-3 to TRBJ2-6; the D gene is possibly TRBD1 (5 bases). The CDR3 is 15 residues long. V lost 2 bases to trimming and J lost 3 bases, with 8 bases between them. Germline lookup yields CDR1 MNHEY and CDR2 SVGEGT. The CDR3: CASSYPTGGANVLTF. Written as DNA, the CDR3 is TGTGCCAGCAGTTACCCTACAGGTGGGGCCAACGTCCTGACTTTC.

The chain links TRBV12-3 or TRBV12-4 to TRBJ2-7, with D hard to call. The J call is uncertain, as TRBJ2-5 better fits the DNA end. This CDR3 contains 17 residues. CDR3 in DNA: TGTGCCAGCAGTTTAGTTCGGCCTCCCCCCACGCGGGAGACCCAGTACTTC. It specifies CASSLVRPPPTRETQYF.

The V call is TRBV18, the J call TRBJ2-7, with a tentative D call TRBD1 (7 bases). Trimming removed 3 bases from V and 0 bases from J, with 21 bases in between. This CDR3 region has 18 residues. Germline loops: CDR1 KGHSH, CDR2 LQKENI. The CDR3 DNA is TGTGCCAGCTCACCGCGGGACAGACTAACCCCCAGCTCCTACGAGCAGTACTTC. This gives the protein CASSPRDRLTPSSYEQYF. Filled out from reference TRBV18 and TRBJ2-7, the complete variable domain reads NAGVMQNPRHLVRRRGQEARLRCSPMKGHSHVYWYRQLPEEGLKFMVYLQKENIIDESGMPKERFSAEFPKEGPSILRIQQVVRGDSAAYFCASSPRDRLTPSSYEQYFGPGTRLTVT.

The chain links TRBV7-2 to TRBJ2-5; the D gene is possibly TRBD1 (6 bases). V was shortened by 1 base and J by 5 bases, with 14 bases between the two germline ends. CDR1 SGHTA and CDR2 FQGNSA come from the germline V gene. CDR3 length equals 15 residues. The CDR3 reads CASSLDWSGVETQYF. The CDR3, as DNA: TGTGCCAGCAGCTTAGATTGGTCAGGGGTGGAGACCCAGTACTTC.

This sequence joins TRBV7-2 and TRBJ1-1; TRBD1 matches 7 bases. The J segment lost 4 bases and the V segment lost 6 bases, leaving 11 bases of the junction unmatched. CDR1 is SGHTA, CDR2 FQGNSA, per germline. CDR3 length: 15 residues. Written as DNA, the CDR3 is TGTGCCAGCAGGTCCCCAGGGGGAATAGGCACTGAAGCTTTCTTT. It translates to CASRSPGGIGTEAFF.

The chain employs TRBV10-3 and TRBJ2-3; D gene uncertain. This CDR3 has 12 residues. Germline CDR1 ENHRY, CDR2 SYGVKD. The germline V and J ends were trimmed by 10 bases and 4 bases, with 12 bases remaining between them. The CDR3: CATRIQADTQYF. The CDR3 DNA is TGTGCCACCAGGATCCAGGCAGATACGCAGTATTTT.

This clonotype was recorded once. This chain joins TRBV6-6 and TRBJ2-4, with 9 bases identical to TRBD1. Germline CDR1 MNHNY, CDR2 SVGAGI (reference sequence). The CDR3 runs to 15 residues. V lost 6 bases and J lost 6; bases outside the gene matches: 9. CDR3: CASSSTGTGPNIQYF. Written as DNA, the CDR3 is TGTGCCAGCAGCTCGACCGGGACAGGGCCAAACATTCAGTACTTC.

With respect to this clonotype: A clone one base away is much larger, so this may be a read error. This rearrangement joins TRBV4-2 to TRBJ2-1; 7 bases agree with TRBD2. The germline gives CDR1 LGHNA, CDR2 YNFKEQ. The trim removed 0 bases at V and 5 bases at J, leaving 4 bases unmatched. This CDR3 has 15 amino acids. The CDR3 sequence is CASSQDGGGHNEQFF. Written as DNA, the CDR3 is TGTGCCAGCAGCCAAGATGGGGGGGGTCACAATGAGCAGTTCTTC.

The chain carries TRBV5-5 and TRBJ1-4, with 7 bases that match TRBD1. The CDR3 length is 13 residues. The V and J ends lost 2 bases and 8 bases, in that order; junction bases with no gene match: 3. Germline V gene data show CDR1 as SGHKS and CDR2 as YYEKEE (reference sequence). CDR3 amino acids: CASSFGTEEKLFF. The CDR3 coding sequence is TGTGCCAGCAGCTTCGGGACAGAGGAAAAACTGTTTTTT.

In this sample, this clonotype turned up once. The rearrangement joins TRBV7-6 to TRBJ2-1; maybe TRBD2 (6 bases). V was pared by 2 bases and J by 0 bases, with 11 bases between. CDR3 size: 16 residues. Looked up from germline, CDR1 is SGHVS and CDR2 is FNYEAQ. CDR3 DNA: TGTGCCAGCAGCTTATCGGGGGACGACTCCTACAATGAGCAGTTCTTC. Its protein product is CASSLSGDDSYNEQFF.

V usage is TRBV6-1 and J usage is TRBJ2-1; D is tentatively TRBD1 or TRBD2 (5 bases each). Trimming cost V 6 bases and J 4 bases, with 16 bases left between them. The CDR3 spans 15 residues. Per the germline V gene, CDR1 is MNHNS and CDR2 is SASEGT. The CDR3 region has the DNA TGTGCCAGCAGCCAACTAGGGGTGGGATACAATGAGCAGTTCTTC. Protein sequence: CASSQLGVGYNEQFF.

This rearrangement joins TRBV6-2 or TRBV6-3 to TRBJ1-1; TRBD1 matches 7 bases. This CDR3 spans 15 amino acids. Germline loops: CDR1 MNHEY, CDR2 SVGEGT. V shed 6 bases, J shed 5 bases, and the junction held 12 bases outside the gene matches. CDR3 sequence (DNA): TGTGCCAGCAGCTCGACAGGGCAGGGGGGGACTGAAGCTTTCTTT. This translates into CASSSTGQGGTEAFF.

The V gene is TRBV4-1, the J gene TRBJ2-2, with a weak D call TRBD1 (7 bases). Germline loops: CDR1 MGHRA, CDR2 YSYEKL. This CDR3 spans 14 amino acids. V gave up 6 bases and J gave up 5 bases, with 13 bases separating them. The CDR3 protein is CASRTRGETGELFF. For the CDR3, the DNA is TGCGCCAGCAGAACCAGGGGGGAGACCGGGGAGCTGTTTTTT.

This clonotype was seen many times. The gene calls are TRBV27 and TRBJ2-7; TRBD1 aligns across 7 bases. V dropped 4 bases and J dropped 2; count of bases not matched to a gene: 17. From germline, CDR1 is MNHEY and CDR2 SMNVEV (reference sequence). The CDR3 contains 18 residues. This chain's CDR3 is CASSSLPGTEDRPYEQYF. DNA of the CDR3: TGTGCCAGCAGTTCGCTTCCCGGGACAGAAGACCGCCCCTACGAGCAGTACTTC.